Presented here are 28 T cell receptor beta chains from one specimen sequenced in a study of blood T cell repertoires in COVID-19. The repertoire was sequenced with immunoSEQ multiplex PCR; TCRdb's copy has only in-frame clones and lacks some. The sample consists of approximately 150,000 clones, roughly 80% of them appearing once. Sequencing input: peripheral blood. Source of these receptors: a man aged 50-60 years with acute or convalescent COVID-19.

The J gene is TRBJ1-2, the V gene TRBV10-2; 8 bases agree with TRBD1. The CDR3 has 13 residues. The V and J ends lost 7 bases and 6 bases, in that order; junction bases with no gene match: 7. Germline V CDR1 and CDR2: WSHSY, SAAADI. CDR3 amino acids: CASTLDREDGYTF. In DNA, the CDR3 is TGCGCCAGCACCTTGGACAGGGAGGATGGCTACACCTTC.

This clone appeared a few times. This chain's CDR3 is CASSRGLAFTGELFF. CDR3 sequence (DNA): TGTGCCAGCAGTCGGGGACTAGCTTTCACCGGGGAGCTGTTTTTT. The chain combines TRBV6-5 with TRBJ2-2; TRBD2 matches at 9 bases. This CDR3 spans 15 amino acids. The V and J ends lost 5 bases and 4 bases, in that order; junction bases with no gene match: 5. CDR1 MNHEY and CDR2 SVGAGI come from the germline V gene.

The genes are TRBV29-1 and TRBJ2-7; D remains ambiguous. CDR1 is SQVTM, CDR2 ANQGSEA, per germline. The CDR3 length is 14 residues. V was pared by 5 bases and J by 1 base, with 15 bases between. CDR3 sequence (DNA): TGCAGCGTTTGGGCAGGCCTAACTTCCTACGAGCAGTACTTC. It is translated as CSVWAGLTSYEQYF.

The chain recombines TRBV3-1 (or the pseudogene TRBV3-2) with TRBJ1-1; D unresolved. Trimming shortened V by 3 bases and J by 1 base, and 15 bases separated the two germline ends. The CDR3 contains 16 residues. Germline V gene data show CDR1 as LGHDT and CDR2 as YNNKEL (reference sequence). This CDR3 is CASSQRVGASNTEAFF. Here the CDR3 DNA reads TGTGCCAGCAGCCAGCGGGTTGGAGCCTCGAACACTGAAGCTTTCTTT.

This clone has a count of ten or more. The chain carries TRBV7-9 and TRBJ2-1, with D perhaps matching TRBD2 (6 bases). Trimming stripped 4 bases from V and 0 bases from J, with 19 bases between. CDR1 is SEHNR, CDR2 FQNEAQ, per germline (reference sequence). This CDR3 has 18 amino acids. The CDR3 DNA reads as TGTGCCAGCAGCTCAAGCACCCCCTCTAGCGACTCCTACAATGAGCAGTTCTTC. Its protein is CASSSSTPSSDSYNEQFF.

The rearrangement joins TRBV4-1 to TRBJ2-1, with 8 positions matching TRBD2. The CDR3 consists of 13 residues. V shed 2 bases, J shed 9 bases, and the junction held 3 bases outside the gene matches. Germline V gene sequence: CDR1 MGHRA, CDR2 YSYEKL. The CDR3 DNA sequence: TGCGCCAGCAGCCAACCCGGACTAGCTGAGCAGTTCTTC. It translates to CASSQPGLAEQFF.

This chain connects TRBV3-1 (or the pseudogene TRBV3-2) to TRBJ1-1; D may be TRBD1 (6 bases). V was shortened by 5 bases and J by 0 bases, with 10 bases between the two germline ends. The CDR3 loop spans 14 amino acids. Germline CDR1 reads LGHDT; CDR2 reads YNNKEL (reference sequence). Written as DNA, the CDR3 is TGTGCCAGCAGCACTAGACAGGTGAACACTGAAGCTTTCTTT. Amino acid sequence: CASSTRQVNTEAFF.

The chain is built from TRBV3-1 (or the pseudogene TRBV3-2) and TRBJ1-2; D is unclear. The ends were cut back, 4 bases at V and 0 bases at J, with 15 bases in the middle. The germline CDR1 and CDR2 sequences are LGHDT and YNNKEL (reference sequence). The CDR3 contains 16 residues. CDR3 protein: CASSPTRSVTNYGYTF. The CDR3 DNA reads as TGTGCCAGCAGCCCCACCCGGTCGGTTACTAACTATGGCTACACCTTC.

The V call is TRBV27, the J call TRBJ2-1, with D maybe TRBD2 (6 bases). V lost 1 base to trimming and J lost 0 bases, with 13 bases between them. CDR3 length: 17 residues. CDR1 MNHEY and CDR2 SMNVEV come from the germline V gene (reference sequence). The CDR3 sequence is CASSLLRGSSSYNEQFF. CDR3 DNA: TGTGCCAGCAGTTTATTACGGGGGTCGAGCTCCTACAATGAGCAGTTCTTC.

This clone has more than one count but fewer than ten. V usage is TRBV2 and J usage is TRBJ1-4, with a possible D match to TRBD1 (6 bases). The CDR3 has 14 amino acids. CDR1 and CDR2 (germline): SNHLY, FYNNEI. The V and J ends lost 6 bases and 10 bases respectively, with 18 bases between them. The CDR3 here is CASSETGVEGKLFF. CDR3 nucleotide sequence: TGTGCCAGCAGCGAGACAGGAGTCGAGGGAAAACTGTTTTTT.

This clone has only a few counts. The chain combines TRBV3-1 (or the pseudogene TRBV3-2) with TRBJ2-1; D gene uncertain. Trimming removed 8 bases at V and 7 bases at J, with 15 bases between. The CDR3 extends over 13 amino acids. The germline CDR1 and CDR2 sequences are LGHDT and YNNKEL (reference sequence). CDR3 loop: CASRLLGSNEQFF. The CDR3 nucleotides are TGTGCCAGCCGCTTACTTGGTTCAAATGAGCAGTTCTTC.

The chain joins TRBV3-1 (or the pseudogene TRBV3-2) to TRBJ2-1, with TRBD2 matching over 8 bases. V lost 2 bases, J lost 6 bases, and 12 bases stayed unmatched. CDR1 and CDR2 from the germline V gene are LGHDT and YNNKEL (reference sequence). CDR3 length equals 17 residues. The CDR3 DNA sequence: TGTGCCAGCAGCCAACCCCGGGCGCGGGGGGCAAGCAATGAGCAGTTCTTC. This codes for CASSQPRARGASNEQFF.

The chain carries TRBV4-1 and TRBJ1-1; D possibly corresponds to TRBD1 (6 bases). The length of the CDR3 is 15 residues. The V end lost 1 base, the J end lost 5 bases, and 14 bases lay between the germline ends. Germline values: CDR1 MGHRA, CDR2 YSYEKL. CDR3 in amino acids: CASSQGRGGFTEAFF. As DNA, the CDR3 is TGCGCCAGCAGCCAAGGTAGGGGGGGCTTTACTGAAGCTTTCTTT.

The CDR3 DNA follows: TGTGCCAGTAGTCCCGGGACAGGGAACACTGAAGCTTTCTTT. Its protein is CASSPGTGNTEAFF. The rearrangement joins TRBV19 to TRBJ1-1; 8 bases match TRBD1. Germline trimming cut 5 bases from V and 1 base from J; bases unmatched to any gene: 3. The CDR3 consists of 14 residues. Germline values: CDR1 LNHDA, CDR2 SQIVND (reference sequence).

V usage is TRBV6-5 and J usage is TRBJ2-7, with 8 bases fitting TRBD2. Germline CDR1 MNHEY, CDR2 SVGAGI. The trim removed 10 bases at V and 3 bases at J, leaving 11 bases unmatched. CDR3 length equals 14 residues. The CDR3 spells CATTPSRGGYEQYF. As DNA, the CDR3 is TGTGCCACGACACCCTCCCGGGGGGGCTACGAGCAGTACTTC.

The chain uses TRBV6-2 or TRBV6-3 and TRBJ1-6, with D perhaps TRBD1 (5 bases). Germline CDR1 MNHEY, CDR2 SVGEGT. V lost 2 bases to trimming and J lost 11 bases, with 13 bases between them. This CDR3 spans 14 amino acids. In nucleotides, the CDR3 is TGTGCCAGCAGTTACGGGGGGACGGCGGCACCCCTCCACTTT. This gives the protein CASSYGGTAAPLHF.

The V and J genes are TRBV3-1 (or the pseudogene TRBV3-2) and TRBJ2-6; D is perhaps TRBD1 (6 bases). V shed 4 bases and J shed 3 bases, with 13 bases lying between them. The CDR3 totals 16 residues. Germline values: CDR1 LGHDT, CDR2 YNNKEL (reference sequence). This CDR3 is CASSLQGLGGANVLTF. The CDR3 region has the DNA TGTGCCAGCAGCCTACAGGGATTGGGTGGGGCCAACGTCCTGACTTTC.

The chain uses TRBV2 and TRBJ2-1, with 10 bases lining up with TRBD2. The CDR3 consists of 14 residues. Germline lookup yields CDR1 SNHLY and CDR2 FYNNEI. Unmatched junction bases numbered 7, after V lost 5 bases and J lost 9 bases. The CDR3 reads CASSTGLAVLEQFF. DNA for the CDR3: TGTGCCAGCAGTACCGGACTAGCGGTGCTTGAGCAGTTCTTC. Full variable domain (remainder filled in from reference TRBV2 and TRBJ2-1): EPEVTQTPSHQVTQMGQEVILRCVPISNHLYFYWYRQILGQKVEFLVSFYNNEISEKSEIFDDQFSVERPDGSNFTLKIRSTKLEDSAMYFCASSTGLAVLEQFFGPGTRLTVL.

This clone was picked up many times. The V gene is TRBV9, the J gene TRBJ2-1; a possible D gene is TRBD2 (6 bases). Germline CDR1 SGDLS, CDR2 YYNGEE. Trimming stripped 7 bases from V and 4 bases from J, with 15 bases between. The CDR3 extends over 14 amino acids. The CDR3: CASPSRETYNEQFF. The CDR3 bases are TGTGCCAGCCCCTCTCGGGAGACTTACAATGAGCAGTTCTTC.

In its sample, this clone was seen many times. This chain uses TRBV27 with TRBJ2-5, with 10 bases lining up with TRBD1. J lost 6 bases, V lost 0 bases, and 7 bases had no gene match. The CDR3 has 16 residues. Germline V gene sequence: CDR1 MNHEY, CDR2 SMNVEV (reference sequence). The CDR3 region has the DNA TGTGCCAGCAGTTTATCGGGGACAGGGGAGTTGAAGACCCAGTACTTC. This sequence encodes CASSLSGTGELKTQYF.

The sample holds a few counts of this clone. This sequence joins TRBV2 and TRBJ1-2; TRBD1 is a possible D gene (6 bases). Germline V gene sequence: CDR1 SNHLY, CDR2 FYNNEI. The CDR3 covers 13 residues. The V end was cut by 5 bases, the J end by 8 bases, with 15 bases between. The CDR3 coding sequence is TGTGCCAGCAGTCCCAACAGGGAAGGCGGCTACACCTTC. It specifies CASSPNREGGYTF.

A single count supports this clone. V and J are TRBV2 and TRBJ2-1; 9 bases are a match to TRBD2. V lost 5 bases, J lost 4 bases, and 6 bases stayed unmatched. This CDR3 spans 15 amino acids. The germline gives CDR1 SNHLY, CDR2 FYNNEI. The CDR3 coding sequence is TGTGCCAGCAGTCGATTAGCGGGGGAATACAATGAGCAGTTCTTC. Protein: CASSRLAGEYNEQFF.

This chain links TRBV12-3 or TRBV12-4 with TRBJ1-1; maybe TRBD1 (6 bases). V was cut by 6 bases and J by 1 base, with 9 bases left in between. This CDR3 has 13 residues. The CDR3: CASRVTGNTEAFF. The CDR3, as DNA: TGTGCCAGCAGAGTGACAGGGAACACTGAAGCTTTCTTT.

This clone was detected a few times. V is TRBV5-1 and J is TRBJ2-7; 8 bases agree with TRBD1. This CDR3 is built from 14 residues. The germline gives CDR1 SGHRS, CDR2 YFSETQ. V was clipped by 2 bases and J by 5 bases; unmatched bases: 6. CDR3: CASSFDRGVDEQYF. As DNA, the CDR3 is TGCGCCAGCAGCTTTGACAGGGGAGTAGACGAGCAGTACTTC.

V gene TRBV3-1 (or the pseudogene TRBV3-2) combines with J gene TRBJ1-1; D not resolved. This CDR3 is built from 13 residues. Germline V gives CDR1 LGHDT, CDR2 YNNKEL (reference sequence). Trimming removed 3 bases from V and 3 bases from J, with 8 bases in between. CDR3 DNA sequence: TGTGCCAGCAGCCACCGACACGACACTGAAGCTTTCTTT. This codes for CASSHRHDTEAFF.

The J gene is TRBJ1-2, the V gene TRBV10-2, with D possibly TRBD1 on 5 matching bases. From germline, CDR1 is WSHSY and CDR2 SAAADI. The V end lost 2 bases, the J end lost 4 bases, and 11 bases lay between the germline ends. This CDR3 region has 14 residues. This CDR3 is CASSEAAGFYGYTF. CDR3 nucleotide sequence: TGCGCCAGCAGTGAGGCGGCAGGGTTCTATGGCTACACCTTC.

The gene calls are TRBV12-5 and TRBJ2-2; D gene uncertain. The CDR3 loop spans 12 amino acids. The germline gives CDR1 LGHNT, CDR2 FRNRAP. Trimming took 5 bases from V and 3 from J, leaving 4 bases between them. In nucleotides, the CDR3 is TGTGCTAGTGGTCCGGACACCGGGGAGCTGTTTTTT. This gives the protein CASGPDTGELFF.

The rearrangement uses TRBV15 and TRBJ2-1; possibly TRBD2 for D (7 bases). The CDR3 length is 14 residues. Germline V CDR1 and CDR2: LNHNV, YYDKDF (reference sequence). The V end lost 3 bases, the J end lost 8 bases, and 14 bases lay between the germline ends. CDR3 coding DNA: TGTGCCACCAGCAGTTCCATGCGGGGGCATGAGCAGTTCTTC. Protein sequence: CATSSSMRGHEQFF.